This TCR beta chain is from a study of early T cells in non-severe SARS-CoV-2 infection. Germline V gives CDR1 SGHNT, CDR2 YYREEE (reference sequence). The CDR3 sequence is 14 residues long. Unmatched junction bases numbered 7, after V lost 6 bases and J lost 4 bases. Using its own MiXCR run on the 5' RACE reads, TCRdb lists one record per CDR3 protein. The table shows 30,000 or so distinct CDR3 sequences, with under 5% occurring only once. This clonotype was detected many times. The receptor comes from an adult who was a healthcare worker with PCR-confirmed SARS-CoV-2 infection or an uninfected control (not recorded which). The chain couples TRBV5-4 to TRBJ1-2, with 9 bases matching TRBD1. The material sequenced was whole blood. Here the CDR3 reads CASNGDRESYGYTF. Written as DNA, the CDR3 is TGTGCCAGCAATGGGGACAGGGAATCCTATGGCTACACCTTC.